Below, one T cell receptor beta chain is given with its context. The CDR3 is made up of 15 amino acids. Germline loops: CDR1 ENHRY, CDR2 SYGVKD. Trimming stripped 4 bases from V and 5 bases from J, with 17 bases between. Per the original data handling: Estimation of nucleated cell counts relied on the amplification of reference gene primers. Using immunoSEQ multiplex PCR, the repertoire was profiled, and TCRdb retains in-frame clones only, with some absent. The V and J calls and clone size are taken from that table; D and trimming were inferred from the DNA. This table holds roughly 73,000 clones, about 92% found once. The entry originates in a study of blood T cell repertoires in COVID-19. Study summary: Nucleic acid was either cDNA or gDNA, and it came from T cells, B-cell-depleted T cells, or PBMCs.

Material: peripheral blood. The origin of this receptor is a man in his fifties with acute or convalescent COVID-19. This rearrangement joins TRBV10-3 to TRBJ1-1; D call uncertain. This chain's CDR3 is CAISVRDRVETEAFF. CDR3 DNA: TGTGCCATCAGTGTCCGGGATAGGGTAGAGACTGAAGCTTTCTTT.